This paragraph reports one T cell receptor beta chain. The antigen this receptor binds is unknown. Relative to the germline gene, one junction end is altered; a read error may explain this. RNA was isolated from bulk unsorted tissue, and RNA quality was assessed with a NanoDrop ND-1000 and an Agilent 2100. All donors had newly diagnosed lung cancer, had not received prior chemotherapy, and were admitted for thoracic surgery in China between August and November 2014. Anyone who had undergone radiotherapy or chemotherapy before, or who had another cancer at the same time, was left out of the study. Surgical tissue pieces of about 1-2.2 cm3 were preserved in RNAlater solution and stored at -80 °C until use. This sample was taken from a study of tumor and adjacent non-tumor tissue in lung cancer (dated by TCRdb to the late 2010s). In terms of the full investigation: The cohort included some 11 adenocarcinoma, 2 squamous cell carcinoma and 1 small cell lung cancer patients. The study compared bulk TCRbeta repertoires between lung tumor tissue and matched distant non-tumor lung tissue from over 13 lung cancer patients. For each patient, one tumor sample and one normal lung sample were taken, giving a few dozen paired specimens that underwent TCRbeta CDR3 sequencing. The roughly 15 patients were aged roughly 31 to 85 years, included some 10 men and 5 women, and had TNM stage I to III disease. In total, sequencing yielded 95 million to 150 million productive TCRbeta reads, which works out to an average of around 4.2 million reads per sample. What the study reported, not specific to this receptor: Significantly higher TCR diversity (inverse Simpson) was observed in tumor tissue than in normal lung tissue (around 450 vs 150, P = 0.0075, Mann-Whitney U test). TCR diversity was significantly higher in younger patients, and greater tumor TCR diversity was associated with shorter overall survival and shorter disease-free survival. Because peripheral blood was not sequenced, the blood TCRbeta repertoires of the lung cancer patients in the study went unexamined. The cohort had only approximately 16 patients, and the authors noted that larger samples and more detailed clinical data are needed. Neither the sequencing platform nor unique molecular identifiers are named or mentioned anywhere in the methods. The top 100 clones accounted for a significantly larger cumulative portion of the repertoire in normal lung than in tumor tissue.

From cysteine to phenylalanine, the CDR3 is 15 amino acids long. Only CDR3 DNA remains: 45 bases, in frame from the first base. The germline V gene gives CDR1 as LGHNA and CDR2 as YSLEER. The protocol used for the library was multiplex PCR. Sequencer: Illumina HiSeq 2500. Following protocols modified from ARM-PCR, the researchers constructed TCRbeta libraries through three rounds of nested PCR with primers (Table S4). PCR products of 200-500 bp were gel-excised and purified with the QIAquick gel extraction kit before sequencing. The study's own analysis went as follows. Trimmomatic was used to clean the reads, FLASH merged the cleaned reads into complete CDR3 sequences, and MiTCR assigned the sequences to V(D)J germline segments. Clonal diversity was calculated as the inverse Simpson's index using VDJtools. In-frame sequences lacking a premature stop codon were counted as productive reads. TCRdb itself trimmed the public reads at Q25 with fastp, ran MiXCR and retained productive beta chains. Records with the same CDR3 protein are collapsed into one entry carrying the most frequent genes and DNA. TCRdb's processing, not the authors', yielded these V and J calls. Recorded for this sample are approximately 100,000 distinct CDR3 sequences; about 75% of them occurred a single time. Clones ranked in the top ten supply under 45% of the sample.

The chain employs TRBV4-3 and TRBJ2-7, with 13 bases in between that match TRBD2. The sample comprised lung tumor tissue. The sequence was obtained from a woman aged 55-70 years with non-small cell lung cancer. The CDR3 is CASNQGTSGTYEQNF. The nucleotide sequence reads TGCGCCAGCAACCAAGGGACTAGCGGGACCTACGAGCAGAACTTC.